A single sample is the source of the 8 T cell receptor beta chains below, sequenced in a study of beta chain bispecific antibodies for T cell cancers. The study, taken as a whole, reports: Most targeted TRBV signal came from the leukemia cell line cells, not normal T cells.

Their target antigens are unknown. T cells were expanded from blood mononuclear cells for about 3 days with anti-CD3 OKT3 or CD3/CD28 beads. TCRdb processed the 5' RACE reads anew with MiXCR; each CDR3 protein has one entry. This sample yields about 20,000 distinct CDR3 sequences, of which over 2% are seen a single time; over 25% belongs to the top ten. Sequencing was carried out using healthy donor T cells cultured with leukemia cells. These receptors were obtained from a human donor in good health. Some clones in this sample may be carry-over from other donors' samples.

The CDR3 region has the DNA TGTGCCAGTAGTATGGATTACCGTGATGGTGGCTACACCTTC. The encoded protein is CASSMDYRDGGYTF. The J gene is TRBJ1-2, the V gene TRBV19; D is uncertain. This CDR3 is 14 amino acids long. Germline V gives CDR1 LNHDA, CDR2 SQIVND (reference sequence). Trimming removed 3 bases from V and 7 bases from J, with 15 bases in between.

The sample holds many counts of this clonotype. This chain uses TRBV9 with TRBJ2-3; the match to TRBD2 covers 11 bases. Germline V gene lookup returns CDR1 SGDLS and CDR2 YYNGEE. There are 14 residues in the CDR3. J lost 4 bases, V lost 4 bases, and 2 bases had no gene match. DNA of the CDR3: TGTGCCAGCAGCTCGACTAGCGGGGCAGATACGCAGTATTTT. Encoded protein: CASSSTSGADTQYF.

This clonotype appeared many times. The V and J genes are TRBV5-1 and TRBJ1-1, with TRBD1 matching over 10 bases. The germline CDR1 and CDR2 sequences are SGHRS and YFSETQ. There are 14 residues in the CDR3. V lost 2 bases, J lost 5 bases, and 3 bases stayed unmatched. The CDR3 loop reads CASSFGQGGTEAFF. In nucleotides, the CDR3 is TGCGCCAGCAGCTTCGGACAGGGGGGGACTGAAGCTTTCTTT.

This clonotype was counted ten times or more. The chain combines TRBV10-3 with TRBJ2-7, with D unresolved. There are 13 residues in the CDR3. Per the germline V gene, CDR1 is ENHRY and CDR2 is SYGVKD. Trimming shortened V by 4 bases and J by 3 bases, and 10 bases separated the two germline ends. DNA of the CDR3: TGTGCCATCAGTGGAATATTGGGCTACGAGCAGTACTTC. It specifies CAISGILGYEQYF.

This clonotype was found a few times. The DNA of the CDR3 is TGTGCCAGCAGTTTAAGTGAACAGGGGGGGAATCAGCCCCAGCATTTT. As protein: CASSLSEQGGNQPQHF. The chain uses TRBV12-3 or TRBV12-4 and TRBJ1-5; 8 bases map to TRBD1. This CDR3 comprises 16 residues. The ends lost 2 bases at V and 4 bases at J; junction bases unmatched: 7.

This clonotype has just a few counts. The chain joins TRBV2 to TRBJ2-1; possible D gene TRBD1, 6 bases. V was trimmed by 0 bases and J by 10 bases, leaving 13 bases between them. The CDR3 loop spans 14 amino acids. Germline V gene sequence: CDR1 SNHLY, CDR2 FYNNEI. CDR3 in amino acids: CASSEARGNLEQFF. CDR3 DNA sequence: TGTGCCAGCAGTGAAGCCAGGGGTAACCTAGAGCAGTTCTTC.

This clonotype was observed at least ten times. This CDR3 is CASSGLAGEQETQYF. DNA of the CDR3: TGTGCCAGCAGTGGACTAGCGGGGGAACAAGAGACCCAGTACTTC. V and J are TRBV3-1 and TRBJ2-5, with 13 bases that match TRBD2. The CDR3 runs to 15 residues. J was trimmed by 2 bases and V by 6 bases; bases with no gene match: 3. Looked up from germline, CDR1 is LGHDT and CDR2 is YNNKEL (reference sequence).

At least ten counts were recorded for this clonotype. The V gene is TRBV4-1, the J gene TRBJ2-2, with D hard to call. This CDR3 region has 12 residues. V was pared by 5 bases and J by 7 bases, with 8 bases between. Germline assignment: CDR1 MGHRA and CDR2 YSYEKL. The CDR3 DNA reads TGCGCCAGCAGCGGTGGTGACGGGGAGCTGTTTTTT. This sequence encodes CASSGGDGELFF.